This entry lists 14 T cell receptor beta chains sequenced from one sample in a study of control samples from healthy donors and cancer patients. TCRdb's table, derived via immunoSEQ multiplex PCR, lists solely in-frame clones and lacks some. The table includes some 57,000 clones, 90% to 95% detected once. Sequencing was carried out using blood. The source is a man aged 25-45 years in good health.

This clone was picked up one time. V and J are TRBV6-5 and TRBJ2-3; D is perhaps TRBD1 or TRBD2 (5 bases each). CDR1 is MNHEY and CDR2 is SVGAGI in the germline V gene. V shed 6 bases and J shed 4 bases, with 8 bases lying between them. The CDR3 spans 12 residues. The DNA for the CDR3 is TGTGCCAGCAGAGAGGGGTCAGATACGCAGTATTTT. Translation gives CASREGSDTQYF.

V is TRBV6-5 and J is TRBJ1-5; D uncertain. Trimming stripped 6 bases from V and 7 bases from J, with 19 bases between. The CDR3 length is 15 residues. Per germline, CDR1 MNHEY and CDR2 SVGAGI. CDR3 sequence (DNA): TGTGCCAGCAGCCAACTGGGAGGAGTTGGACAGCCCCAGCATTTT. It codes for CASSQLGGVGQPQHF.

V is TRBV6-5 and J is TRBJ2-7; perhaps TRBD2 as D (5 bases). Looked up from germline, CDR1 is MNHEY and CDR2 is SVGAGI. There are 15 residues in the CDR3. V shed 4 bases and J shed 7 bases, with 20 bases lying between them. As DNA, the CDR3 is TGTGCCAGCAGTTCTAGCACCCTCCTAGCTCGGGAGCAGTACTTC. Its translation is CASSSSTLLAREQYF.

The chain combines TRBV11-1 with TRBJ1-5; D gene unclear. V was trimmed by 3 bases and J by 7 bases, leaving 10 bases between them. The germline CDR1 and CDR2 sequences are SGHAT and FQDESV (reference sequence). The CDR3 is made up of 13 amino acids. Here the CDR3 reads CASSLSPEQPQHF. CDR3 nucleotide sequence: TGTGCCAGCAGCTTGTCCCCCGAGCAGCCCCAGCATTTT. Drawing the rest from reference TRBV11-1 and TRBJ1-5, the complete variable domain is EAEVAQSPRYKITEKSQAVAFWCDPISGHATLYWYRQILGQGPELLVQFQDESVVDDSQLPKDRFSAERLKGVDSTLKIQPAELGDSAMYLCASSLSPEQPQHFGDGTRLSIL.

The chain employs TRBV5-1 and TRBJ2-3; 12 nucleotides align to TRBD1. Germline V gene lookup returns CDR1 SGHRS and CDR2 YFSETQ. The CDR3 is 16 amino acids. With V trimmed by 4 bases and J by 4 bases, 7 bases remained unmatched. CDR3 DNA sequence: TGCGCCAGCAGCGAGGGACAGGGGGCAAGGGCAGATACGCAGTATTTT. It codes for CASSEGQGARADTQYF.

The V call is TRBV7-8, the J call TRBJ1-4; no clear D. Trimming removed 3 bases at V and 1 base at J, with 9 bases between. CDR3 size: 15 residues. From germline, CDR1 is SGHVS and CDR2 FQNEAQ. The CDR3 protein is CASSFEGRTNEKLFF. CDR3 coding DNA: TGTGCCAGCAGCTTCGAGGGAAGAACTAATGAAAAACTGTTTTTT.

This chain links TRBV7-9 with TRBJ1-5; D may be TRBD1 (5 bases). The ends were cut back, 5 bases at V and 5 bases at J, with 13 bases in the middle. This CDR3 has 14 residues. Germline V gives CDR1 SEHNR, CDR2 FQNEAQ (reference sequence). The CDR3 protein is CASSVDSSHQPQHF. The CDR3 DNA reads as TGTGCCAGCAGCGTAGACAGTTCCCATCAGCCCCAGCATTTT.

The chain carries TRBV18 and TRBJ2-4; 11 bases map to TRBD2. The trim removed 3 bases at V and 0 bases at J, leaving 4 bases unmatched. The CDR3 sequence is 17 residues long. CDR1 is KGHSH, CDR2 LQKENI, per germline. The CDR3: CASSPVLAGGAKNIQYF. The DNA of the CDR3 is TGTGCCAGCTCACCGGTTCTAGCGGGAGGAGCCAAAAACATTCAGTACTTC. Complete variable domain (other parts from reference TRBV18 and TRBJ2-4): NAGVMQNPRHLVRRRGQEARLRCSPMKGHSHVYWYRQLPEEGLKFMVYLQKENIIDESGMPKERFSAEFPKEGPSILRIQQVVRGDSAAYFCASSPVLAGGAKNIQYFGAGTRLSVL.

The V and J genes are TRBV5-1 and TRBJ1-1; 7 bases match TRBD1. The CDR3 is 13 residues long. Per the germline V gene, CDR1 is SGHRS and CDR2 is YFSETQ. V dropped 2 bases and J dropped 6; count of bases not matched to a gene: 4. This CDR3 reads CASSFPTGSEAFF. The CDR3 DNA sequence: TGCGCCAGCAGCTTCCCGACAGGGTCTGAAGCTTTCTTT.

The chain carries TRBV12-5 and TRBJ2-1; 9 bases map to TRBD1. This CDR3 has 15 amino acids. Germline-derived CDR1 and CDR2 are LGHNT and FRNRAP. After removal of 1 base from V and 3 bases from J, the junction contained 1 base not matched to a gene. CDR3 sequence reads: CASGLGQGDYNEQFF. The CDR3 coding sequence is TGTGCTAGTGGTTTGGGACAGGGGGACTACAATGAGCAGTTCTTC.

This clone was recorded once. Written as DNA, the CDR3 is TGTGCCACCAGTGATTTGCGGAGAGGAGGCCGGGGCAACATCCCCTACGAGCAGTACTTC. Its translation is CATSDLRRGGRGNIPYEQYF. V and J are TRBV24-1 and TRBJ2-7; D might be TRBD1 or TRBD2, each matching 5 bases. Germline CDR1 reads KGHDR; CDR2 reads SFDVKD. V was shortened by 0 bases and J by 2 bases, with 25 bases between the two germline ends. There are 20 residues in the CDR3.

The gene calls are TRBV4-1 and TRBJ2-5, with D perhaps TRBD2 (7 bases). The CDR3 covers 15 residues. Deletions cut 1 base from V and 3 bases from J, with 12 bases between. CDR1 MGHRA and CDR2 YSYEKL come from the germline V gene. The CDR3 is CASSQGSGGEETQYF. The DNA of the CDR3 is TGCGCCAGCAGCCAAGGGTCGGGGGGCGAAGAGACCCAGTACTTC.

The chain carries TRBV19 and TRBJ1-1, with D uncertain. Trimming took off 1 base at V and 6 bases at J, with 15 bases between the two ends. Germline CDR1 reads LNHDA; CDR2 reads SQIVND (reference sequence). The CDR3 extends over 15 amino acids. The CDR3 region has the DNA TGTGCCAGTAGTATAGTCCCGGGGTTTGGAGCTGAAGCTTTCTTT. This encodes CASSIVPGFGAEAFF.

The V call is TRBV7-3, the J call TRBJ2-1; unclear D gene. The germline V and J ends were trimmed by 2 bases and 3 bases, with 11 bases remaining between them. The CDR3 has 15 amino acids. Germline CDR1 and CDR2: SGHTA and FQGTGA. The CDR3 nucleotides read TGTGCCAGCAGCTTAGAGGCAGGCGGCTACAATGAGCAGTTCTTC. Translated: CASSLEAGGYNEQFF.